The 27 T cell receptor beta chains given below trace back to one sample, sequenced in a study of blood T cell repertoires in COVID-19 (dated by TCRdb to the early 2020s). Library construction relied on the immunoSEQ multiplex PCR assay. Not all clones reach the TCRdb copy of this immuneACCESS table, which keeps in-frame sequences only. Checked studies attribute under half of the gap to unresolved V genes and leave the rest unexplained. The sample table contains 210,000 or so clones; only one count was recorded for 80% to 90% of them. Clones ranked in the top ten supply approximately 3.3% of the sample. The material sequenced was PBMCs or T cells enriched from blood (not recorded which). Source of these receptors: a woman aged 45-65 years in a cohort exposed to, infected with or recovered from COVID-19 (not recorded which).

The rearrangement links TRBV29-1 to TRBJ2-6, with 8 bases fitting TRBD1. J was trimmed by 2 bases and V by 4 bases; bases with no gene match: 7. Germline lookup yields CDR1 SQVTM and CDR2 ANQGSEA. The CDR3 is 16 amino acids. The CDR3 sequence is CSVVGQGAAGANVLTF. In DNA, the CDR3 is TGCAGCGTTGTCGGTCAGGGGGCCGCTGGGGCCAACGTCCTGACTTTC. Together with reference TRBV29-1 and TRBJ2-6, the CDR3 gives the full variable domain: SAVISQKPSRDICQRGTSLTIQCQVDSQVTMMFWYRQQPGQSLTLIATANQGSEATYESGFVIDKFPISRPNLTFSTLTVSNMSPEDSSIYLCSVVGQGAAGANVLTFGAGSRLTVL.

The chain joins TRBV30 to TRBJ2-7; D unclear. V lost 2 bases and J lost 7, with 15 bases in between. Germline V gene lookup returns CDR1 GTSNPN and CDR2 SVGIG (reference sequence). This CDR3 region has 13 residues. CDR3 region: CAWSTYRPTEQYF. The CDR3, as DNA: TGTGCCTGGAGTACCTATCGACCGACAGAGCAGTACTTC. Combining the CDR3 with reference TRBV30 and TRBJ2-7 gives the whole variable domain SQTIHQWPATLVQPVGSPLSLECTVEGTSNPNLYWYRQAAGRGLQLLFYSVGIGQISSEVPQNLSASRPQDRQFILSSKKLLLSDSGFYLCAWSTYRPTEQYFGPGTRLTVT.

The rearrangement joins TRBV3-1 (or the pseudogene TRBV3-2) to TRBJ1-3, with TRBD1 as a possible D gene (5 bases). CDR3 length: 16 residues. Trimming cost V 4 bases and J 0 bases, with 13 bases left between them. The germline gives CDR1 LGHDT, CDR2 YNNKEL (reference sequence). Here the CDR3 reads CASSRNRQPSGNTIYF. The CDR3 DNA reads as TGTGCCAGCAGCCGCAATAGACAGCCCTCTGGAAACACCATATATTTT.

The table lists this clone with a count of one. This sequence joins TRBV10-1 and TRBJ2-7; 7 bases line up with TRBD1. This CDR3 region has 14 residues. With V trimmed by 3 bases and J by 5 bases, 7 bases remained unmatched. Germline CDR1 is WNHNN and CDR2 is SYGVQD (reference sequence). CDR3 bases: TGCGCCAGCAGTGACGGAGACAGGGTACACGAGCAGTACTTC. It is translated as CASSDGDRVHEQYF.

This sequence joins TRBV3-1 (or the pseudogene TRBV3-2) and TRBJ1-3, with a weak D call TRBD1 (6 bases). CDR1 LGHDT and CDR2 YNNKEL come from the germline V gene (reference sequence). The CDR3 sequence is 16 residues long. Between the trimmed V and J ends, which lost 4 bases and 5 bases, there was a span of 18 bases. CDR3 amino acids: CASSLRGAGDRNTIYF. CDR3 DNA sequence: TGTGCCAGCAGCCTCAGAGGGGCAGGGGATCGAAACACCATATATTTT.

This clone showed up just a few times. The V and J genes are TRBV18 and TRBJ1-4; D unresolved. Trimming stripped 1 base from V and 0 bases from J, with 12 bases between. This CDR3 comprises 17 residues. Looked up from germline, CDR1 is KGHSH and CDR2 is LQKENI. CDR3 nucleotide sequence: TGTGCCAGCTCACCACTGGGCAGATCAGCAACTAATGAAAAACTGTTTTTT. As protein: CASSPLGRSATNEKLFF.

This chain uses TRBV9 with TRBJ2-1, with a weak D call TRBD1 (6 bases). This CDR3 is built from 17 residues. Looked up from germline, CDR1 is SGDLS and CDR2 is YYNGEE. V was cut by 0 bases and J by 9 bases, with 22 bases left in between. Here the CDR3 DNA reads TGTGCCAGCAGCGTAGAGTCGGGCAGGGGTCTCATTGGTGAGCAGTTCTTC. The encoded protein is CASSVESGRGLIGEQFF.

The J gene is TRBJ1-6, the V gene TRBV5-4; perhaps TRBD1 as D (6 bases). The CDR3 spans 13 residues. CDR1 is SGHNT, CDR2 YYREEE, per germline (reference sequence). The V end was cut by 3 bases, the J end by 7 bases, with 8 bases between. The CDR3 region is CASSWGRNSPLHF. The CDR3 DNA follows: TGTGCCAGCAGCTGGGGGCGGAATTCACCCCTCCACTTT.

The chain is built from TRBV4-2 and TRBJ2-1; 7 nucleotides agree with TRBD1. This CDR3 comprises 14 residues. Trimming took 2 bases from V and 6 from J; bases not matched to a gene: 4. Looked up from germline, CDR1 is LGHNA and CDR2 is YNFKEQ. The CDR3, as DNA: TGTGCCAGCAGCCAACCGACAGGGATCAATGAGCAGTTCTTC. This codes for CASSQPTGINEQFF.

The V and J genes are TRBV4-3 and TRBJ2-5; the match to TRBD2 covers 9 bases. Germline values: CDR1 LGHNA, CDR2 YSLEER. V lost 0 bases, J lost 3 bases, and 5 bases stayed unmatched. This CDR3 has 16 residues. The CDR3 reads CASSQDGSGGEETQYF. Written as DNA, the CDR3 is TGCGCCAGCAGCCAAGATGGTAGCGGGGGAGAAGAGACCCAGTACTTC.

This clone was detected once. The CDR3: CASSLGIAGGQETQYF. For the CDR3, the DNA is TGCGCCAGCAGCTTGGGTATAGCGGGGGGACAAGAGACCCAGTACTTC. This chain connects TRBV5-1 to TRBJ2-5; 10 bases align to TRBD2. This CDR3 comprises 16 residues. Germline CDR1 and CDR2: SGHRS and YFSETQ. V shed 0 bases and J 2 bases; nucleotides not matched to a gene: 4.

This sequence joins TRBV27 and TRBJ2-3, with 9 bases that match TRBD1. The CDR3 totals 18 residues. Germline CDR1 and CDR2: MNHEY and SMNVEV (reference sequence). The ends lost 6 bases at V and 1 base at J; junction bases unmatched: 14. The CDR3 spells CASSAGTGIRFGTDTQYF. Here the CDR3 DNA reads TGTGCCAGCAGCGCCGGGACAGGGATCCGTTTCGGCACAGATACGCAGTATTTT.

The V and J genes are TRBV18 and TRBJ1-5; 7 bases agree with TRBD1. This CDR3 has 16 residues. Germline V gene sequence: CDR1 KGHSH, CDR2 LQKENI. Trimming cost V 3 bases and J 0 bases; bases outside gene matches: 5. CDR3 region: CASSPETGYSNQPQHF. CDR3 in DNA: TGTGCCAGCTCACCCGAGACAGGGTATAGCAATCAGCCCCAGCATTTT. Looking up the rest from reference TRBV18 and TRBJ1-5 gives the full variable domain: NAGVMQNPRHLVRRRGQEARLRCSPMKGHSHVYWYRQLPEEGLKFMVYLQKENIIDESGMPKERFSAEFPKEGPSILRIQQVVRGDSAAYFCASSPETGYSNQPQHFGDGTRLSIL.

The J gene is TRBJ2-5, the V gene TRBV2; weak D call: TRBD2 (6 bases). The CDR3 has 14 residues. The V end lost 7 bases, the J end lost 9 bases, and 21 bases lay between the germline ends. Germline V gives CDR1 SNHLY, CDR2 FYNNEI. The CDR3 sequence is CASKIGGDGRPQYF. CDR3 nucleotides: TGTGCCAGCAAAATCGGAGGGGATGGCCGGCCCCAGTACTTC.

The rearrangement joins TRBV4-1 to TRBJ2-7, with TRBD1 matching over 8 bases. V shed 1 base, J shed 2 bases, and the junction held 4 bases outside the gene matches. Germline lookup yields CDR1 MGHRA and CDR2 YSYEKL. This CDR3 is built from 15 residues. This chain's CDR3 is CASSQGQGITYEQYF. The CDR3 DNA follows: TGCGCCAGCAGCCAAGGACAGGGGATAACCTACGAGCAGTACTTC.

The J gene is TRBJ2-7, the V gene TRBV4-1, with 9 nucleotides matching TRBD1. Unmatched junction bases numbered 5, after V lost 3 bases and J lost 5 bases. CDR1 is MGHRA, CDR2 YSYEKL, per germline. CDR3 size: 14 residues. CDR3 in DNA: TGCGCCAGCAGCCAGCCGGGACAGGGCCACGAGCAGTACTTC. Protein product: CASSQPGQGHEQYF.

This clone was detected only once. The rearrangement links TRBV28 to TRBJ2-7; 7 bases are a match to TRBD2. Germline CDR1 reads MDHEN; CDR2 reads SYDVKM. V dropped 3 bases and J dropped 6; count of bases not matched to a gene: 5. The CDR3 contains 13 residues. DNA for the CDR3: TGTGCCAGCAGTTTCGGGAGGTCTCTCGAGCAGTACTTC. Translated, it gives CASSFGRSLEQYF.

The chain joins TRBV5-8 to TRBJ2-1; TRBD2 matches 9 bases. Germline loops: CDR1 SGHTS, CDR2 YDEGEE. V shed 2 bases and J 4 bases; nucleotides not matched to a gene: 10. This CDR3 contains 17 residues. The CDR3 nucleotides are TGTGCCAGCAGCTTAAAGCAAGGGACTAGCCGGTACAATGAGCAGTTCTTC. As protein: CASSLKQGTSRYNEQFF.

The chain carries TRBV28 and TRBJ1-2, with a tentative D call TRBD1 (6 bases). This CDR3 comprises 12 residues. Germline CDR1 and CDR2: MDHEN and SYDVKM. Trimming took 5 bases from V and 3 from J, leaving 7 bases between them. In DNA form, the CDR3 reads TGTGCCAGCAGTCAGGGGTACTATGGCTACACCTTC. This codes for CASSQGYYGYTF.

J is TRBJ2-3 and V is TRBV9; 12 bases are shared with TRBD2. J lost 4 bases, V lost 0 bases, and 3 bases had no gene match. The CDR3 is made up of 16 amino acids. Germline loops: CDR1 SGDLS, CDR2 YYNGEE. The CDR3 nucleotides read TGTGCCAGCAGCGTAGGGGCTAGCGGGGGGGCAGATACGCAGTATTTT. Amino acid sequence: CASSVGASGGADTQYF.

The chain has TRBV4-3 and TRBJ1-5, with no clear D. The CDR3 is made up of 14 amino acids. Trimming stripped 0 bases from V and 4 bases from J, with 7 bases between. CDR1 is LGHNA and CDR2 is YSLEER in the germline V gene. CDR3 DNA sequence: TGCGCCAGCAGCCAAGAGCGGGATAATCAGCCCCAGCATTTT. Translation: CASSQERDNQPQHF.

The chain couples TRBV19 to TRBJ2-5; 8 positions agree with TRBD2. J was trimmed by 5 bases and V by 2 bases; bases with no gene match: 4. CDR3 size: 14 residues. Germline CDR1 and CDR2: LNHDA and SQIVND (reference sequence). The DNA of the CDR3 is TGTGCCAGTAGTATAACCGGGGGGGCTGAGACCCAGTACTTC. Its translation: CASSITGGAETQYF.

The chain employs TRBV19 and TRBJ2-7; D unresolved. The germline V and J ends were trimmed by 1 base and 4 bases, with 8 bases remaining between them. The CDR3 extends over 13 amino acids. Germline V lookup: CDR1 LNHDA, CDR2 SQIVND (reference sequence). DNA for the CDR3: TGTGCCAGTAGTATAGCAGTGTCGTACGAGCAGTACTTC. Encoded protein: CASSIAVSYEQYF. Using reference TRBV19 and TRBJ2-7 for the parts outside the CDR3, the full variable domain is DGGITQSPKYLFRKEGQNVTLSCEQNLNHDAMYWYRQDPGQGLRLIYYSQIVNDFQKGDIAEGYSVSREKKESFPLTVTSAQKNPTAFYLCASSIAVSYEQYFGPGTRLTVT.

The chain recombines TRBV28 with TRBJ1-5, with TRBD1 as a possible D gene (6 bases). V was cut by 5 bases and J by 0 bases, with 17 bases left in between. The germline V gene has CDR1 MDHEN and CDR2 SYDVKM. The CDR3 runs to 17 residues. The CDR3 DNA follows: TGTGCCAGCAGTAGTACCAGGGGCCTTTATAGCAATCAGCCCCAGCATTTT. Amino acids: CASSSTRGLYSNQPQHF.

This clone appeared a few times. J is TRBJ2-1 and V is TRBV3-1 (or the pseudogene TRBV3-2), with 9 nucleotides matching TRBD2. The CDR3 is made up of 22 amino acids. Germline trimming cut 0 bases from V and 5 bases from J; bases unmatched to any gene: 23. Germline V lookup: CDR1 LGHDT, CDR2 YNNKEL (reference sequence). CDR3 residues: CASSQDPVAGALRWVPHNEQFF. The CDR3, as DNA: TGTGCCAGCAGCCAAGATCCTGTAGCGGGGGCCCTCCGGTGGGTACCCCACAATGAGCAGTTCTTC.

The V gene is TRBV5-4, the J gene TRBJ1-2, with 7 bases lining up with TRBD1. Germline CDR1 is SGHNT and CDR2 is YYREEE (reference sequence). CDR3 length: 14 residues. The V gene end was trimmed by 3 bases and the J gene end by 0 bases; junction bases not matched to a gene: 2. CDR3 DNA: TGTGCCAGCAGCTCGGGACAGCCTAACTATGGCTACACCTTC. It specifies CASSSGQPNYGYTF.

The chain carries TRBV27 and TRBJ2-3, with TRBD2 identical over 11 bases. After removal of 5 bases from V and 5 bases from J, the junction contained 6 bases not matched to a gene. Germline CDR1 reads MNHEY; CDR2 reads SMNVEV (reference sequence). This CDR3 has 15 residues. Here the CDR3 DNA reads TGTGCCAGCAGTGAGAGACTAGCGGGGAGAGATACGCAGTATTTT. Translating gives CASSERLAGRDTQYF.